The 25 T cell receptor beta chains listed next were all sequenced from one sample in a study of CD8 T cells in Susac syndrome. An amount of RNA that ranged from about 0.45 to 1 ug was reverse transcribed with random hexamers. A single record per CDR3 protein comes from TCRdb applying MiXCR to the immunoSEQ multiplex PCR reads. The table lists 75,000 to 80,000 distinct CDR3 sequences, around 94% of them singletons. The sequenced material came from CD8+ T cells from PBMCs. These receptor sequences come from a human donor with Susac syndrome.

In nucleotides, the CDR3 is TGTGCCACCAGTGAACACAGGGACAGGGACAATGAGCAGTTCTTC. It is translated as CATSEHRDRDNEQFF. The V call is TRBV24-1, the J call TRBJ2-1; 9 nucleotides agree with TRBD1. Germline lookup yields CDR1 KGHDR and CDR2 SFDVKD. Germline trimming cut 4 bases from V and 5 bases from J; bases unmatched to any gene: 5. This CDR3 contains 15 residues.

The rearrangement uses TRBV7-9 and TRBJ2-4, with TRBD1 matching over 10 bases. The junction had 13 bases not matched to a gene; V was cut back by 3 bases and J by 8 bases. Germline V CDR1 and CDR2: SEHNR, FQNEAQ (reference sequence). This CDR3 contains 17 residues. The CDR3 DNA sequence: TGTGCCAGCAGCTTCCGACCCCTGACAGGGGGCAGGGACATTCAGTACTTC. Its protein product is CASSFRPLTGGRDIQYF.

This chain connects TRBV9 to TRBJ1-2; D is unresolved. This CDR3 is 10 amino acids long. The V gene lost 7 bases and the J gene lost 4 bases, with 5 bases spanning the gap. CDR1 and CDR2 from the germline V gene are SGDLS and YYNGEE. CDR3 DNA sequence: TGTGCCAGCGGTGGCTATGGCTACACCTTC. Amino acids: CASGGYGYTF.

The chain joins TRBV20-1 to TRBJ1-2; 8 nucleotides align to TRBD1. This CDR3 spans 15 amino acids. The germline V gene encodes CDR1 DFQATT and CDR2 SNEGSKA (reference sequence). V gave up 0 bases and J gave up 3 bases; unmatched junction bases: 6. CDR3 in DNA: TGCAGTGCTAGAGATCAGGGGGCCCGACACTATGGCTACACCTTC. This codes for CSARDQGARHYGYTF.

CDR3 loop: CASSPDREITEAFF. The CDR3 bases are TGCGCCAGCAGCCCTGACAGGGAAATCACTGAAGCTTTCTTT. The V gene is TRBV5-1, the J gene TRBJ1-1; TRBD1 matches 7 bases. The V gene's germline CDR1 is SGHRS and CDR2 YFSETQ. The CDR3 runs 14 residues. The trim removed 4 bases at V and 4 bases at J, leaving 7 bases unmatched.

A single count supports this clonotype. The chain recombines TRBV7-9 with TRBJ1-4; 9 positions match TRBD1. Germline V gene data show CDR1 as SEHNR and CDR2 as FQNEAQ (reference sequence). CDR3 length: 12 residues. The V gene end was trimmed by 7 bases and the J gene end by 8 bases; junction bases not matched to a gene: 2. CDR3 amino acids: CASMTGGEKLFF. The CDR3 DNA follows: TGTGCCAGCATGACAGGGGGGGAAAAACTGTTTTTT.

This chain connects TRBV19 to TRBJ2-7, with a weak D call TRBD1 (5 bases). This CDR3 is 13 amino acids long. Trimming removed 5 bases at V and 3 bases at J, with 11 bases between. The germline gives CDR1 LNHDA, CDR2 SQIVND (reference sequence). Here the CDR3 reads CASSAGHDYEQYF. The CDR3 DNA reads TGTGCCAGTAGTGCCGGACACGACTACGAGCAGTACTTC.

J is TRBJ2-7 and V is TRBV5-1; D may be TRBD1 (5 bases). V lost 3 bases to trimming and J lost 6 bases, with 10 bases between them. This CDR3 has 12 residues. Germline CDR1 is SGHRS and CDR2 is YFSETQ. CDR3 DNA sequence: TGCGCCAGCAGCTCGACAGAACCCGAGCAGTACTTC. Translating it yields CASSSTEPEQYF.

The chain employs TRBV12-3 or TRBV12-4 and TRBJ2-7; D remains ambiguous. Trimming took off 6 bases at V and 2 bases at J, with 11 bases between the two ends. The CDR3 runs 13 residues. The CDR3 nucleotides are TGTGCCAGCAGCCCCGCAGGCCCCTACGAGCAGTACTTC. Translation gives CASSPAGPYEQYF.

This chain connects TRBV9 to TRBJ1-1; 7 bases map to TRBD1. The CDR3 covers 13 residues. CDR1 and CDR2 (germline): SGDLS, YYNGEE. V lost 0 bases to trimming and J lost 7 bases; unmatched junction nucleotides: 3. This chain's CDR3 is CASSVGGGGEAFF. CDR3 nucleotides: TGTGCCAGCAGCGTAGGAGGGGGCGGTGAAGCTTTCTTT.

The gene calls are TRBV6-5 and TRBJ1-1; D perhaps matches TRBD1 (6 bases). Germline V gives CDR1 MNHEY, CDR2 SVGAGI. V was shortened by 6 bases and J by 6 bases, with 14 bases between the two germline ends. This CDR3 is built from 13 residues. CDR3: CASSLHRDAEAFF. CDR3 DNA sequence: TGTGCCAGCAGCCTTCACAGGGACGCTGAAGCTTTCTTT.

This chain joins TRBV4-1 and TRBJ2-3; TRBD2 matches 8 bases. The CDR3 consists of 16 residues. With 1 base clipped from V and 3 bases from J, the junction kept 6 bases outside the gene matches. Germline CDR1 MGHRA, CDR2 YSYEKL. The DNA of the CDR3 is TGCGCCAGCAGCCAAGTGGAGCGGGGGACTACAGATACGCAGTATTTT. Its translation is CASSQVERGTTDTQYF.

This sequence joins TRBV7-3 and TRBJ1-6; no reliable D call. Germline V gives CDR1 SGHTA, CDR2 FQGTGA. The length of the CDR3 is 14 residues. V lost 0 bases, J lost 6 bases, and 6 bases lay in between. The CDR3 sequence: CASSLTGPNSPLHF. Written as DNA, the CDR3 is TGTGCCAGCAGCTTAACTGGCCCTAATTCACCCCTCCACTTT.

This rearrangement joins TRBV2 to TRBJ2-1; D gene ambiguous. The V gene's germline CDR1 is SNHLY and CDR2 FYNNEI. The V and J ends lost 0 bases and 0 bases respectively, with 12 bases between them. CDR3 length: 17 residues. The CDR3 DNA follows: TGTGCCAGCAGTGAAGCGCTTCTCGAGAGCTCCTACAATGAGCAGTTCTTC. Its protein is CASSEALLESSYNEQFF.

This clonotype came up once. The rearrangement links TRBV7-9 to TRBJ2-5; the D gene could be TRBD1 or TRBD2 (5 bases each). Trimming pared 0 bases from V and 11 bases from J, leaving 13 bases between. CDR1 and CDR2 from the germline V gene are SEHNR and FQNEAQ (reference sequence). The CDR3 length is 13 residues. CDR3 DNA: TGTGCCAGCAGCTTAGCTGGGACCGCAGCTCAGTACTTC. This codes for CASSLAGTAAQYF.

The chain uses TRBV16 and TRBJ2-3; 7 bases match TRBD1. The CDR3 runs to 18 residues. V was pared by 6 bases and J by 3 bases, with 18 bases of the junction left unmatched. CDR1 is KGHSY and CDR2 is FQNENV in the germline V gene. The CDR3 spells CASSHSAAPGGFTDTQYF. The CDR3 region has the DNA TGTGCCAGCAGTCATTCAGCAGCACCAGGGGGTTTTACAGATACGCAGTATTTT.

About this clonotype: One end of the junction varies from germline; a read error may be responsible. V is TRBV5-6 and J is TRBJ2-2, with 7 positions matching TRBD2. This CDR3 has 15 amino acids. Per germline, CDR1 SGHDT and CDR2 YYEEEE. This CDR3 reads CASRRTRTNNGELFF. In DNA, the CDR3 is TGTGCCAGCAGGCGGACTAGGACGAACAACGGGGAGCTGTTTTTT.

Here the CDR3 reads CASRDRGRYEQFF. The CDR3 DNA reads as TGCGCCAGCAGGGACAGGGGTCGATATGAGCAGTTCTTC. The genes are TRBV5-1 and TRBJ2-1, with 9 bases that match TRBD1. With V trimmed by 5 bases and J by 8 bases, 5 bases remained unmatched. This CDR3 region has 13 residues. Looked up from germline, CDR1 is SGHRS and CDR2 is YFSETQ.

The chain combines TRBV7-2 with TRBJ1-2; D is unclear. V lost 1 base to trimming and J lost 5 bases, with 8 bases between them. CDR3 length: 13 amino acids. Germline CDR1 is SGHTA and CDR2 is FQGNSA. The DNA for the CDR3 is TGTGCCAGCAGCTTAGTGTCGGCATATGGCTACACCTTC. It encodes CASSLVSAYGYTF.

The gene calls are TRBV7-9 and TRBJ1-2; D unresolved. V lost 7 bases, J lost 2 bases, and 14 bases lay in between. This CDR3 is 14 amino acids long. Germline CDR1 SEHNR, CDR2 FQNEAQ (reference sequence). Here the CDR3 reads CASTLGSANYGYTF. The CDR3 nucleotides read TGTGCCAGCACCCTTGGCAGTGCCAACTATGGCTACACCTTC.

The rearrangement joins TRBV3-1 to TRBJ1-6; the match to TRBD1 covers 7 bases. The CDR3 has 15 residues. The J segment lost 10 bases and the V segment lost 0 bases, leaving 6 bases of the junction unmatched. CDR1 and CDR2 (germline): LGHDT, YNNKEL (reference sequence). The CDR3 DNA reads as TGTGCCAGCAGCCAAGATATGGACAGGAGGTCACCCCTCCACTTT. Translating it yields CASSQDMDRRSPLHF.

The chain links TRBV29-1 to TRBJ2-7; no clear D gene. The CDR3 is made up of 11 amino acids. Trimming removed 4 bases from V and 4 bases from J, with 8 bases in between. The germline CDR1 and CDR2 sequences are SQVTM and ANQGSEA. In DNA, the CDR3 is TGCAGCGTTGCATATGAGTACGAGCAGTACTTC. It yields the protein CSVAYEYEQYF.

The chain has TRBV7-9 and TRBJ2-2, with D unclear. This CDR3 spans 13 amino acids. The germline V gene encodes CDR1 SEHNR and CDR2 FQNEAQ (reference sequence). The germline V and J ends were trimmed by 1 base and 5 bases, with 5 bases remaining between them. CDR3 sequence (DNA): TGTGCCAGCAGCTTAGAGGAGACCGGGGAGCTGTTTTTT. This sequence encodes CASSLEETGELFF.

The chain has TRBV7-9 and TRBJ2-7; D remains unclear. The CDR3 is 14 amino acids. Germline CDR1 and CDR2: SEHNR and FQNEAQ (reference sequence). V dropped 6 bases and J dropped 2 bases, with 14 bases sitting between them. CDR3 sequence reads: CASSEQGRTYEQYF. As DNA, the CDR3 is TGTGCCAGCAGTGAACAAGGCAGAACCTACGAGCAGTACTTC. The whole variable domain, remainder taken from reference TRBV7-9 and TRBJ2-7, is DTGVSQNPRHKITKRGQNVTFRCDPISEHNRLYWYRQTLGQGPEFLTYFQNEAQLEKSRLLSDRFSAERPKGSFSTLEIQRTEQGDSAMYLCASSEQGRTYEQYFGPGTRLTVT.

This clonotype showed up just a few times. The V gene is TRBV6-4, the J gene TRBJ2-7; 7 bases fit TRBD1. V dropped 8 bases and J dropped 1; count of bases not matched to a gene: 8. The CDR3 consists of 14 residues. The V gene's germline CDR1 is MRHNA and CDR2 SNTAGT. CDR3 sequence (DNA): TGTGCCAGCGGAGACAGGGTAGAGTCCTACGAGCAGTACTTC. As protein: CASGDRVESYEQYF.